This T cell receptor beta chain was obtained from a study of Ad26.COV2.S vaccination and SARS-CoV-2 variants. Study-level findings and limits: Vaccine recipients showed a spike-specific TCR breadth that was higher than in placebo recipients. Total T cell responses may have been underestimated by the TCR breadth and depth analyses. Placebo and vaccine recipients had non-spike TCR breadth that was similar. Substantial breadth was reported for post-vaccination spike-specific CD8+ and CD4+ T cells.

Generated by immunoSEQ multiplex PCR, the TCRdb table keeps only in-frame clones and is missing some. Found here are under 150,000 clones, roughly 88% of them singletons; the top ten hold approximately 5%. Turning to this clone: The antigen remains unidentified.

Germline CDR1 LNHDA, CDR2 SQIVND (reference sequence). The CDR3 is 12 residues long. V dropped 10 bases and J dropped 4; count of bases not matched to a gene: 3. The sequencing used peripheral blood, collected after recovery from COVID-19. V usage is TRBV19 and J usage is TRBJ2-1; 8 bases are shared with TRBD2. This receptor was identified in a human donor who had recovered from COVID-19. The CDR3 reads CATGGFYNEQFF. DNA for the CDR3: TGTGCCACGGGGGGGTTTTACAATGAGCAGTTCTTC.